The 29 T cell receptor beta chains given below trace back to one sample, sequenced in a study of cytomegalovirus exposure and HLA in healthy donors. This PCR relied on a set of 60 Vbeta primers and 13 Jbeta primers. Here immunoSEQ multiplex PCR was the method, and the copy in TCRdb shows in-frame clones only, minus some. The sample yields 190,000 or so clones, 75% to 90% seen once. Sequencing was performed on PBMCs. These receptors were collected from a man aged 50 or older in good health and CMV-seronegative.

The V call is TRBV6-6, the J call TRBJ2-3, with 9 positions matching TRBD1. V was pared by 5 bases and J by 1 base, with 4 bases of the junction left unmatched. This CDR3 is 15 amino acids long. Germline values: CDR1 MNHNY, CDR2 SVGAGI (reference sequence). In DNA, the CDR3 is TGTGCCAGCAGTGTGGGACAGGGAGGCACAGATACGCAGTATTTT. It codes for CASSVGQGGTDTQYF.

This clone was seen just once. V and J are TRBV9 and TRBJ2-7; TRBD2 might be the D (5 bases). The CDR3 is made up of 13 amino acids. CDR1 and CDR2 from the germline V gene are SGDLS and YYNGEE. Trimming left V 0 bases short and J 6 bases short, with 10 bases between. The chain's CDR3 is CASSVAQEAEQYF. The CDR3 DNA reads as TGTGCCAGCAGCGTAGCTCAGGAGGCCGAGCAGTACTTC.

CDR3 sequence reads: CASGLGGTGEQYF. CDR3 DNA: TGTGCTAGTGGTTTGGGGGGGACAGGCGAGCAGTACTTC. V and J are TRBV12-5 and TRBJ2-7; TRBD1 aligns across 8 bases. Germline CDR1 and CDR2: LGHNT and FRNRAP. The J segment lost 6 bases and the V segment lost 1 base, leaving 2 bases of the junction unmatched. The CDR3 is made up of 13 amino acids.

The chain carries TRBV15 and TRBJ2-5; 9 nucleotides align to TRBD2. The J call may be faulty, since TRBJ2-7 better matches the DNA end. The CDR3 runs to 14 residues. CDR1 and CDR2 from the germline V gene are LNHNV and YYDKDF (reference sequence). The CDR3 here is CATRTSGSSYEQYF. In DNA, the CDR3 is TGTGCCACCAGGACTAGCGGAAGCTCCTACGAGCAGTACTTC.

V usage is TRBV9 and J usage is TRBJ2-2, with D maybe TRBD1 (6 bases). The CDR3 extends over 14 amino acids. V was shortened by 4 bases and J by 7 bases, with 14 bases between the two germline ends. Per the germline V gene, CDR1 is SGDLS and CDR2 is YYNGEE. CDR3 sequence: CASSPMGAGGELFF. In DNA form, the CDR3 reads TGTGCCAGCAGCCCTATGGGGGCAGGCGGGGAGCTGTTTTTT.

The gene calls are TRBV28 and TRBJ1-1; TRBD1 aligns across 9 bases. V was clipped by 4 bases and J by 6 bases; unmatched bases: 12. This CDR3 contains 16 residues. The V gene's germline CDR1 is MDHEN and CDR2 SYDVKM. CDR3 nucleotides: TGTGCCAGCAGTTCCCCGGGGACAGGGAACGGGGCTGAAGCTTTCTTT. It codes for CASSSPGTGNGAEAFF.

This clone was counted once. The CDR3 coding sequence is TGTGCCAGCAGTGAGTTCGACAAGGGGCTGGGAAACACCATATATTTT. This gives the protein CASSEFDKGLGNTIYF. The chain is built from TRBV25-1 and TRBJ1-3; D might be TRBD1 (5 bases). Germline CDR1 and CDR2: MGHDK and SYGVNS. Trimming shortened V by 3 bases and J by 4 bases, and 16 bases separated the two germline ends. There are 16 residues in the CDR3. Filled out from reference TRBV25-1 and TRBJ1-3, the complete variable domain reads EADIYQTPRYLVIGTGKKITLECSQTMGHDKMYWYQQDPGMELHLIHYSYGVNSTEKGDLSSESTVSRIRTEHFPLTLESARPSHTSQYLCASSEFDKGLGNTIYFGEGSWLTVV.

This clone appeared a few times. This chain joins TRBV19 and TRBJ2-1, with 12 bases matching TRBD1. The ends lost 6 bases at V and 8 bases at J; junction bases unmatched: 5. Germline lookup yields CDR1 LNHDA and CDR2 SQIVND (reference sequence). The CDR3 is made up of 14 amino acids. The CDR3 reads CASSPGQGAHEQFF. The CDR3 nucleotides are TGTGCCAGTAGCCCGGGACAGGGGGCGCATGAGCAGTTCTTC.

This sequence joins TRBV30 and TRBJ1-6; D is unresolved. The CDR3 extends over 13 amino acids. The germline V and J ends were trimmed by 5 bases and 4 bases, with 9 bases remaining between them. Germline V gene sequence: CDR1 GTSNPN, CDR2 SVGIG (reference sequence). The CDR3 region has the DNA TGTGCCTGGGGCCCGGGGTATAATTCACCCCTCCACTTT. This codes for CAWGPGYNSPLHF.

This clone has just a few counts. The rearrangement uses TRBV18 and TRBJ2-5; D is possibly TRBD1 (5 bases). Germline V gene sequence: CDR1 KGHSH, CDR2 LQKENI. With 4 bases removed from V and 1 base from J, the gap between germline ends came to 7 bases. CDR3 length: 13 residues. This CDR3 reads CASSRQPQETQYF. DNA for the CDR3: TGTGCCAGCTCACGACAGCCCCAAGAGACCCAGTACTTC.

The chain combines TRBV29-1 with TRBJ1-1, with D unclear. V dropped 4 bases and J dropped 0 bases, with 6 bases sitting between them. Germline V lookup: CDR1 SQVTM, CDR2 ANQGSEA. This CDR3 contains 12 residues. DNA of the CDR3: TGCAGCGTTGCACATATGAACACTGAAGCTTTCTTT. Translated, it gives CSVAHMNTEAFF.

The J gene is TRBJ2-2, the V gene TRBV19; 13 positions agree with TRBD2. The CDR3 extends over 16 amino acids. V lost 4 bases to trimming and J lost 7 bases; unmatched junction nucleotides: 6. Germline assignment: CDR1 LNHDA and CDR2 SQIVND (reference sequence). The CDR3 region is CASSNIGLAGVGELFF. The CDR3 DNA sequence: TGTGCCAGTAGTAACATCGGACTAGCGGGAGTCGGGGAGCTGTTTTTT.

V usage is TRBV5-1 and J usage is TRBJ1-6, with TRBD1 matching 9 bases. The V segment lost 0 bases and the J segment 10 bases; nucleotides outside the gene matches: 2. This CDR3 region has 14 residues. Germline CDR1 SGHRS, CDR2 YFSETQ. The DNA of the CDR3 is TGCGCCAGCAGCTTGGGACAGGGGGGATCACCCCTCCACTTT. This gives the protein CASSLGQGGSPLHF. The variable domain in full, with the rest retrieved from reference TRBV5-1 and TRBJ1-6, is KAGVTQTPRYLIKTRGQQVTLSCSPISGHRSVSWYQQTPGQGLQFLFEYFSETQRNKGNFPGRFSGRQFSNSRSEMNVSTLELGDSALYLCASSLGQGGSPLHFGNGTRLTVT.

This clone was seen once. The chain carries TRBV7-8 and TRBJ2-1, with a possible D match to TRBD1 (6 bases). Trimming pared 4 bases from V and 2 bases from J, leaving 24 bases between. The CDR3 consists of 19 residues. The germline CDR1 and CDR2 sequences are SGHVS and FQNEAQ. The CDR3 protein is CASSSPGHQGPHTYNEQFF. CDR3 DNA sequence: TGTGCCAGCAGCTCGCCGGGACATCAAGGACCCCATACCTACAATGAGCAGTTCTTC.

This chain joins TRBV6-1 and TRBJ2-5; 10 bases are a match to TRBD2. Germline V gene data show CDR1 as MNHNS and CDR2 as SASEGT. The CDR3 length is 14 residues. J gave up 11 bases and V 8 bases, and 14 bases lay outside the gene matches. CDR3 in amino acids: CASLGLAVPGEQYF. The CDR3 DNA follows: TGTGCCAGCCTCGGACTAGCGGTACCTGGGGAGCAGTACTTC.

This rearrangement joins TRBV19 to TRBJ2-6, with TRBD1 identical over 12 bases. J lost 3 bases, V lost 5 bases, and 2 bases had no gene match. CDR1 LNHDA and CDR2 SQIVND come from the germline V gene (reference sequence). This CDR3 has 16 amino acids. This CDR3 reads CASSRDRGLGANVLTF. The CDR3 DNA reads TGTGCCAGTAGTCGGGACAGGGGGCTTGGGGCCAACGTCCTGACTTTC.

Details on this clone: The sample holds other DNA sequences that translate to the same CDR3. This chain connects TRBV28 to TRBJ2-7, with D unresolved. Per germline, CDR1 MDHEN and CDR2 SYDVKM. The germline V and J ends were trimmed by 6 bases and 7 bases, with 10 bases remaining between them. This CDR3 comprises 11 residues. The CDR3 here is CASSLTREQYF. CDR3 nucleotide sequence: TGTGCCAGCAGCCTGACAAGGGAGCAGTACTTC.

The chain recombines TRBV4-3 with TRBJ2-6; D not resolved. V was shortened by 4 bases and J by 0 bases, with 7 bases between the two germline ends. The CDR3 is 15 amino acids. The germline V gene encodes CDR1 LGHNA and CDR2 YSLEER. The CDR3 DNA follows: TGCGCCAGCAGCCGAGGCCACTCTGGGGCCAACGTCCTGACTTTC. This sequence encodes CASSRGHSGANVLTF.

The J gene is TRBJ2-5, the V gene TRBV5-4; weak D call: TRBD2 (5 bases). With 3 bases removed from V and 0 bases from J, the gap between germline ends came to 12 bases. This CDR3 is 15 amino acids long. CDR1 and CDR2 from the germline V gene are SGHNT and YYREEE (reference sequence). The CDR3: CASSYQRGYQETQYF. The DNA of the CDR3 is TGTGCCAGCAGCTACCAGCGAGGGTACCAAGAGACCCAGTACTTC. Full variable domain (outside the CDR3, taken from reference TRBV5-4 and TRBJ2-5): ETGVTQSPTHLIKTRGQQVTLRCSSQSGHNTVSWYQQALGQGPQFIFQYYREEENGRGNFPPRFSGLQFPNYSSELNVNALELDDSALYLCASSYQRGYQETQYFGPGTRLLVL.

This clone was observed once. One end of the junction fails to match germline, which may point to a read error. The gene calls are TRBV7-9 and TRBJ2-4, with 13 bases fitting TRBD2. The CDR3 consists of 13 residues. The germline V gene encodes CDR1 SEHNR and CDR2 FQNEAQ (reference sequence). The CDR3 here is CSSRTGTSGVQYF. The DNA for the CDR3 is TGTTCCAGCAGAACCGGGACTAGCGGGGTTCAGTACTTC.

This clone was found once. This chain joins TRBV14 and TRBJ2-7; 9 bases map to TRBD1. This CDR3 is 15 amino acids long. Germline CDR1 SGHDN, CDR2 FVKESK. Trimming at V came to 3 bases and at J to 4 bases, leaving 7 bases not matched to a gene. Written as DNA, the CDR3 is TGTGCCAGCAGCCAGTACAGGGGGCGGATTTACGAGCAGTACTTC. Translating it yields CASSQYRGRIYEQYF.

V gene TRBV21-1 combines with J gene TRBJ2-7; the table's D gene call, TRBD1, was not cross checked with the DNA. TRBV21-1 is termed a pseudogene. The CDR3 has 14 amino acids. The CDR3 loop is CASSKGHLPYEQYF. The CDR3 nucleotides are TGTGCCAGCAGCAAGGGACATCTTCCCTACGAGCAGTACTTC.

This rearrangement joins TRBV19 to TRBJ2-4; the match to TRBD2 covers 11 bases. This CDR3 comprises 15 residues. The germline V gene has CDR1 LNHDA and CDR2 SQIVND (reference sequence). J gave up 0 bases and V 7 bases, and 2 bases lay outside the gene matches. The CDR3 DNA reads TGTGCCAGTAATAGCGGGGGGGTAGCCAAAAACATTCAGTACTTC. Residues: CASNSGGVAKNIQYF.

The gene calls are TRBV10-3 and TRBJ2-1, with TRBD1 matching over 7 bases. This CDR3 has 14 amino acids. Germline lookup yields CDR1 ENHRY and CDR2 SYGVKD. The V segment lost 7 bases and the J segment 6 bases; nucleotides outside the gene matches: 9. The CDR3 region is CAITDRESSNEQFF. CDR3 nucleotides: TGTGCCATCACCGACAGGGAAAGCAGCAATGAGCAGTTCTTC.

The rearrangement links TRBV6-5 to TRBJ1-2; 11 bases align to TRBD1. Germline V gene data show CDR1 as MNHEY and CDR2 as SVGAGI. V was pared by 6 bases and J by 4 bases, with 7 bases of the junction left unmatched. The CDR3 has 15 amino acids. The CDR3 sequence is CASRRDRGDTYGYTF. CDR3 sequence (DNA): TGTGCCAGCAGACGGGACAGGGGGGATACCTATGGCTACACCTTC.

This clone was counted between two and nine times. This chain uses TRBV28 with TRBJ2-7, with TRBD1 identical over 8 bases. Germline V gives CDR1 MDHEN, CDR2 SYDVKM. V was clipped by 5 bases and J by 1 base; unmatched bases: 7. The CDR3 contains 15 residues. The CDR3 spells CASSPAGTGSYEQYF. CDR3 sequence (DNA): TGTGCCAGCAGTCCCGCCGGGACAGGTTCCTACGAGCAGTACTTC.

This chain uses TRBV5-1 with TRBJ1-1; weak D call: TRBD1 (5 bases). This CDR3 region has 16 residues. V was trimmed by 0 bases and J by 1 base, leaving 13 bases between them. The germline gives CDR1 SGHRS, CDR2 YFSETQ. In nucleotides, the CDR3 is TGCGCCAGCAGCTTGGGACAGACGAACTCGAACACTGAAGCTTTCTTT. This gives the protein CASSLGQTNSNTEAFF.

The chain recombines TRBV4-1 with TRBJ1-1; D uncertain. Trimming left V 0 bases short and J 4 bases short, with 6 bases between. Germline V CDR1 and CDR2: MGHRA, YSYEKL. The CDR3 has 13 amino acids. CDR3 DNA: TGCGCCAGCAGCCAAGACGCGGGCACTGAAGCTTTCTTT. Protein: CASSQDAGTEAFF.

V gene TRBV5-1 combines with J gene TRBJ2-7; D is possibly TRBD1 (7 bases). The ends were cut back, 0 bases at V and 4 bases at J, with 14 bases in the middle. Germline V gives CDR1 SGHRS, CDR2 YFSETQ. This CDR3 is built from 15 residues. CDR3 bases: TGCGCCAGCAGCTTGGGGGTACAGGGGAGGTACGAGCAGTACTTC. Protein sequence: CASSLGVQGRYEQYF.